Below, 31 T cell receptor beta chains from the same sample are listed, as sequenced in a study of patients and donors after allogeneic stem cell transplantation. From the RT-PCR reads, TCRdb called clonotypes with MiXCR, one entry per CDR3 protein. The top ten clones hold 5% to 6.5% of a sample with about 960,000 distinct CDR3 sequences, 15% to 20% of them seen once. Material: blood, either unsorted or a sorted T cell fraction (not recorded which). These receptors were collected from a human donor who was either an allogeneic HSCT recipient or a stem cell or donor lymphocyte infusion donor (not recorded which). It is not recorded whose cells these are; they may come from a transplant donor.

This clonotype was counted only a few times. The V gene is TRBV7-3, the J gene TRBJ2-6, with TRBD2 matching over 8 bases. V lost 2 bases, J lost 4 bases, and 10 bases stayed unmatched. The CDR3 has 18 residues. The germline CDR1 and CDR2 sequences are SGHTA and FQGTGA. The chain's CDR3 is CASSLSPSGSYGANVLTF. DNA of the CDR3: TGTGCCAGCAGCTTATCCCCCAGCGGGAGCTACGGGGCCAACGTCCTGACTTTC.

The chain carries TRBV20-1 and TRBJ1-5; TRBD1 matches at 7 bases. Germline V gene lookup returns CDR1 DFQATT and CDR2 SNEGSKA (reference sequence). This CDR3 region has 13 residues. Germline trimming cut 6 bases from V and 5 bases from J; bases unmatched to any gene: 7. CDR3 in amino acids: CSAEQGTDQPQHF. CDR3 DNA: TGCAGTGCGGAACAGGGGACGGATCAGCCCCAGCATTTT.

This clonotype appeared a few times. This chain links TRBV5-1 with TRBJ2-1; the D gene is possibly TRBD2 (6 bases). Looked up from germline, CDR1 is SGHRS and CDR2 is YFSETQ. The germline V and J ends were trimmed by 2 bases and 8 bases, with 14 bases remaining between them. This CDR3 has 14 residues. The CDR3 coding sequence is TGCGCCAGCAGCTTAGAGGGACTGAGGGATGAGCAGTTCTTC. Translating it yields CASSLEGLRDEQFF.

This rearrangement joins TRBV20-1 to TRBJ2-1; either TRBD1 or TRBD2 may supply D (5 bases each). Trimming removed 0 bases at V and 0 bases at J, with 12 bases between. The length of the CDR3 is 16 residues. Germline V gene sequence: CDR1 DFQATT, CDR2 SNEGSKA (reference sequence). In DNA, the CDR3 is TGCAGTGCTAGAGACCCCGGGACCAGCTCCTACAATGAGCAGTTCTTC. Residues: CSARDPGTSSYNEQFF.

The rearrangement joins TRBV7-9 to TRBJ2-1, with TRBD2 identical over 9 bases. Germline-derived CDR1 and CDR2 are SEHNR and FQNEAQ (reference sequence). V trimming: 1 base; J trimming: 5 bases; junction bases outside the gene matches: 6. The CDR3 has 16 amino acids. DNA for the CDR3: TGTGCCAGCAGCTTAGTCCTAGCGGGGATAAACAATGAGCAGTTCTTC. Amino acid sequence: CASSLVLAGINNEQFF.

This sequence joins TRBV10-3 and TRBJ1-5; TRBD1 agrees at 7 bases. CDR1 ENHRY and CDR2 SYGVKD come from the germline V gene. J lost 5 bases, V lost 6 bases, and 7 bases had no gene match. The CDR3 loop spans 14 amino acids. CDR3: CAIRRQGVDQPQHF. In DNA, the CDR3 is TGTGCCATCAGGAGGCAGGGGGTAGATCAGCCCCAGCATTTT.

This chain connects TRBV4-1 to TRBJ2-1, with 9 bases that match TRBD1. This CDR3 is built from 15 residues. CDR1 MGHRA and CDR2 YSYEKL come from the germline V gene. The junction had 5 bases not matched to a gene; V was cut back by 3 bases and J by 5 bases. The CDR3 DNA reads as TGCGCCAGCAGCCAGCCGGGACAGGGCGACAATGAGCAGTTCTTC. Its translation: CASSQPGQGDNEQFF.

This chain links TRBV27 with TRBJ1-1; TRBD1 is a possible D gene (5 bases). Trimming cost V 1 base and J 4 bases, with 10 bases left between them. From germline, CDR1 is MNHEY and CDR2 SMNVEV (reference sequence). This CDR3 comprises 14 residues. CDR3 sequence: CASSLLAGGTEAFF. The CDR3 DNA is TGTGCCAGCAGTTTATTAGCCGGGGGCACTGAAGCTTTCTTT.

This chain links TRBV5-1 with TRBJ2-7, with D perhaps matching TRBD2 (6 bases). This CDR3 spans 14 amino acids. CDR1 and CDR2 (germline): SGHRS, YFSETQ. The V and J ends lost 4 bases and 3 bases respectively, with 14 bases between them. The CDR3 here is CASSLNVGGYEQYF. The CDR3 region has the DNA TGCGCCAGCAGCCTAAACGTCGGGGGCTACGAGCAGTACTTC.

This clonotype was picked up a small number of times. This chain links TRBV11-3 with TRBJ2-2; weak D call: TRBD1 (6 bases). V lost 10 bases and J 0 bases, leaving 12 bases between the germline ends. The CDR3 loop spans 14 amino acids. The V gene's germline CDR1 is SGHNT and CDR2 YENEEA. The chain's CDR3 is CATLGQSNTGELFF. CDR3 bases: TGTGCCACCTTAGGACAGTCGAACACCGGGGAGCTGTTTTTT. The full variable domain, in which reference TRBV11-3 and TRBJ2-2 provide the parts outside the CDR3, is EAGVVQSPRYKIIEKKQPVAFWCNPISGHNTLYWYLQNLGQGPELLIRYENEEAVDDSQLPKDRFSAERLKGVDSTLKIQPAELGDSAVYLCATLGQSNTGELFFGEGSRLTVL.

This clonotype was counted between two and nine times. The chain couples TRBV2 to TRBJ2-4, with D maybe TRBD1 (6 bases). V gave up 4 bases and J gave up 0 bases, with 13 bases separating them. The CDR3 is 16 residues long. The germline V gene encodes CDR1 SNHLY and CDR2 FYNNEI. In DNA form, the CDR3 reads TGTGCCAGCAGTGGCGACAGGACCCTAGCCAAAAACATTCAGTACTTC. Its protein product is CASSGDRTLAKNIQYF.

This clonotype came up many times. The rearrangement joins TRBV12-3 or TRBV12-4 to TRBJ2-7; 9 bases fit TRBD2. V trimming: 7 bases; J trimming: 0 bases; junction bases outside the gene matches: 4. CDR3 size: 14 residues. For the CDR3, the DNA is TGTGCCAGCACCGTTAGCGGGAGCTCCTACGAGCAGTACTTC. Its protein is CASTVSGSSYEQYF.

This clonotype was seen more than once but under ten times. V is TRBV12-3 or TRBV12-4 and J is TRBJ1-6; D gene ambiguous. V was cut by 6 bases and J by 0 bases, with 12 bases left in between. The CDR3 sequence is 16 residues long. In DNA form, the CDR3 reads TGTGCCAGCAGCTCGGGCGAGAGCTCCTATAATTCACCCCTCCACTTT. Amino acids: CASSSGESSYNSPLHF.

This rearrangement joins TRBV5-5 to TRBJ2-5, with no clear D. CDR1 is SGHKS and CDR2 is YYEKEE in the germline V gene (reference sequence). V gave up 0 bases and J gave up 3 bases, with 12 bases separating them. The CDR3 runs 15 residues. This CDR3 is CASSLEQSRKETQYF. In nucleotides, the CDR3 is TGTGCCAGCAGCTTGGAACAAAGCCGTAAAGAGACCCAGTACTTC.

V gene TRBV10-3 combines with J gene TRBJ2-7; D not certain. This CDR3 is 16 amino acids long. V was pared by 7 bases and J by 2 bases, with 21 bases between. Per germline, CDR1 ENHRY and CDR2 SYGVKD. The CDR3 region is CAITSETPENAYEQYF. The CDR3 nucleotides are TGTGCCATCACCTCCGAGACACCGGAGAACGCCTACGAGCAGTACTTC.

As DNA, the CDR3 is TGTGCCAGCAGTCCCGGGACTAAGGGCACCGGGGAGCTGTTTTTT. Its translation: CASSPGTKGTGELFF. The chain links TRBV6-2 or TRBV6-3 to TRBJ2-2, with TRBD2 matching 7 bases. The CDR3 is 15 residues long. Per the germline V gene, CDR1 is MNHEY and CDR2 is SVGEGT. V gave up 5 bases and J gave up 4 bases; unmatched junction bases: 7.

V is TRBV20-1 and J is TRBJ2-7, with 12 bases that match TRBD1. The V gene's germline CDR1 is DFQATT and CDR2 SNEGSKA (reference sequence). The CDR3 length is 14 residues. V shed 0 bases, J shed 5 bases, and the junction held 2 bases outside the gene matches. The CDR3 reads CSARDGTGGNEQYF. Written as DNA, the CDR3 is TGCAGTGCTAGAGATGGGACAGGGGGCAACGAGCAGTACTTC.

A few counts support this clonotype. This chain connects TRBV4-3 to TRBJ1-3; tentative D call: TRBD1 (5 bases). Germline V lookup: CDR1 LGHNA, CDR2 YSLEER. The V end was cut by 0 bases, the J end by 2 bases, with 11 bases between. This CDR3 comprises 16 residues. In DNA form, the CDR3 reads TGCGCCAGCAGCCAAGATGGAGCGACAGCTGGAAACACCATATATTTT. It encodes CASSQDGATAGNTIYF.

V gene TRBV6-2 or TRBV6-3 combines with J gene TRBJ2-7, with D perhaps TRBD2 (5 bases). The V end lost 5 bases, the J end lost 7 bases, and 12 bases lay between the germline ends. CDR1 and CDR2 from the germline V gene are MNHEY and SVGEGT. CDR3 size: 12 residues. CDR3 nucleotide sequence: TGTGCCAGCAGTCGAGGGAGCCGAGAGCAGTACTTC. Translation gives CASSRGSREQYF.

The genes are TRBV25-1 and TRBJ1-2; the D gene is possibly TRBD1 (5 bases). Germline CDR1 and CDR2: MGHDK and SYGVNS. The V gene lost 4 bases and the J gene lost 6 bases, with 12 bases spanning the gap. This CDR3 spans 13 amino acids. In DNA form, the CDR3 reads TGTGCCAGCAGTGTCCATGGGGCTGATGGCTACACCTTC. Protein: CASSVHGADGYTF.

This clonotype was picked up a small number of times. V and J are TRBV11-1 and TRBJ1-2, with D maybe TRBD1 (5 bases). The CDR3 is 15 residues long. V lost 1 base and J 4 bases, leaving 13 bases between the germline ends. CDR1 is SGHAT, CDR2 FQDESV, per germline (reference sequence). The CDR3 loop is CASSLVGPGSYGYTF. The CDR3 DNA reads as TGTGCCAGCAGCTTAGTGGGACCAGGGAGCTATGGCTACACCTTC.

This clonotype was found a few times. The chain uses TRBV7-8 and TRBJ2-1; 13 nucleotides match TRBD2. The V gene end was trimmed by 2 bases and the J gene end by 7 bases; junction bases not matched to a gene: 14. Germline V lookup: CDR1 SGHVS, CDR2 FQNEAQ. The length of the CDR3 is 19 residues. The CDR3 reads CASSLWAGLAGPWRNEQFF. The CDR3 DNA reads as TGTGCCAGCAGCTTATGGGCGGGACTAGCGGGGCCATGGAGGAATGAGCAGTTCTTC.

This clonotype was detected a few times. This sequence joins TRBV9 and TRBJ2-3; weak D call: TRBD1 (7 bases). The CDR3 has 13 residues. Germline V gene data show CDR1 as SGDLS and CDR2 as YYNGEE. V was pared by 2 bases and J by 5 bases, with 9 bases between. This chain's CDR3 is CASSVQGGDTQYF. CDR3 bases: TGTGCCAGCAGCGTCCAGGGGGGAGATACGCAGTATTTT.

The genes are TRBV5-1 and TRBJ2-7; the D call may be TRBD1 or TRBD2 (5 bases each). V was trimmed by 4 bases and J by 7 bases, leaving 15 bases between them. This CDR3 has 13 amino acids. Germline CDR1 is SGHRS and CDR2 is YFSETQ. CDR3 protein: CASSPGTLREQYF. The CDR3 DNA sequence: TGCGCCAGCAGCCCTGGGACCCTGAGGGAGCAGTACTTC.

There are a few counts of this clonotype. This chain uses TRBV2 with TRBJ2-1; 8 bases are a match to TRBD1. With 6 bases clipped from V and 3 bases from J, the junction kept 7 bases outside the gene matches. Per germline, CDR1 SNHLY and CDR2 FYNNEI. CDR3 length: 15 residues. The CDR3 DNA sequence: TGTGCCAGCAGAGAAAGGACAGGGTTCTACAATGAGCAGTTCTTC. It codes for CASRERTGFYNEQFF.

This clonotype turned up a few times. The chain couples TRBV20-1 to TRBJ2-3, with D uncertain. The V end was cut by 0 bases, the J end by 0 bases, with 4 bases between. CDR3 length: 13 amino acids. Germline V gene lookup returns CDR1 DFQATT and CDR2 SNEGSKA (reference sequence). CDR3: CSARDSSTDTQYF. As DNA, the CDR3 is TGCAGTGCTAGAGATAGCAGCACAGATACGCAGTATTTT.

This clonotype was detected many times. This chain connects TRBV5-1 to TRBJ2-3, with 7 bases identical to TRBD2. This CDR3 contains 16 residues. J gave up 0 bases and V 1 base, and 5 bases lay outside the gene matches. CDR1 and CDR2 from the germline V gene are SGHRS and YFSETQ. CDR3 in amino acids: CASSLSTSRSTDTQYF. The CDR3 region has the DNA TGCGCCAGCAGCTTGTCGACTAGCAGAAGCACAGATACGCAGTATTTT. Drawing the rest from reference TRBV5-1 and TRBJ2-3, the complete variable domain is KAGVTQTPRYLIKTRGQQVTLSCSPISGHRSVSWYQQTPGQGLQFLFEYFSETQRNKGNFPGRFSGRQFSNSRSEMNVSTLELGDSALYLCASSLSTSRSTDTQYFGPGTRLTVL.

The chain employs TRBV6-5 and TRBJ1-3, with a weak D call TRBD1 (5 bases). This CDR3 has 11 amino acids. Germline CDR1 reads MNHEY; CDR2 reads SVGAGI. V lost 2 bases and J lost 13, with 9 bases in between. This CDR3 reads CASSYQGTIYF. For the CDR3, the DNA is TGTGCCAGCAGTTACCAGGGTACGATATATTTT.

The chain has TRBV7-2 and TRBJ1-1; D might be TRBD1 (6 bases). V was cut by 5 bases and J by 0 bases, with 13 bases left in between. Germline V gene sequence: CDR1 SGHTA, CDR2 FQGNSA. This CDR3 comprises 15 residues. CDR3 DNA: TGTGCCAGCAGCACCGTACAGGGAATGAACACTGAAGCTTTCTTT. The encoded protein is CASSTVQGMNTEAFF. The variable domain in full, completed from reference TRBV7-2 and TRBJ1-1, reads GAGVSQSPSNKVTEKGKDVELRCDPISGHTALYWYRQSLGQGLEFLIYFQGNSAPDKSGLPSDRFSAERTGGSVSTLTIQRTQQEDSAVYLCASSTVQGMNTEAFFGQGTRLTVV.

This clonotype was seen at least ten times. The chain joins TRBV12-3 or TRBV12-4 to TRBJ1-5, with D unresolved. V was shortened by 1 base and J by 0 bases, with 7 bases between the two germline ends. This CDR3 comprises 15 residues. CDR3 coding DNA: TGTGCCAGCAGTTTAGGTTGGGGTAGCAATCAGCCCCAGCATTTT. The encoded protein is CASSLGWGSNQPQHF.

This clonotype was seen many times. V usage is TRBV5-1 and J usage is TRBJ2-5, with 12 positions matching TRBD2. This CDR3 is 15 amino acids long. Per germline, CDR1 SGHRS and CDR2 YFSETQ. V lost 4 bases, J lost 1 base, and 2 bases stayed unmatched. CDR3 sequence (DNA): TGCGCCAGCAGCCCTAGCGGGAGGGTCCAAGAGACCCAGTACTTC. It is translated as CASSPSGRVQETQYF.